What follows are 16 T cell receptor beta chains derived from one specimen sequenced in a study of T cell clonotyping in hematopoietic cell transplantation. Some clones are missing from TCRdb's copy, which holds only in-frame ones; the method was immunoSEQ multiplex PCR. Of some 29,000 clones listed, roughly nine tenths are singletons. The sequences come from PBMCs, collected 100 days after allogeneic stem cell transplant. The source is a female patient between 50 and 60 years old who had an allogeneic stem cell transplant from a related donor, so the T cells may come from the graft donor. Some clones in this sample may be carry-over from other donors' samples.

V is TRBV5-1 and J is TRBJ1-3; the match to TRBD1 covers 10 bases. V lost 4 bases to trimming and J lost 7 bases; unmatched junction nucleotides: 5. CDR1 and CDR2 (germline): SGHRS, YFSETQ. The CDR3 is 14 amino acids. This CDR3 is CASSRLTGGNTIYF. In DNA form, the CDR3 reads TGCGCCAGCAGCCGCCTGACAGGGGGCAACACCATATATTTT. Drawing the rest from reference TRBV5-1 and TRBJ1-3, the complete variable domain is KAGVTQTPRYLIKTRGQQVTLSCSPISGHRSVSWYQQTPGQGLQFLFEYFSETQRNKGNFPGRFSGRQFSNSRSEMNVSTLELGDSALYLCASSRLTGGNTIYFGEGSWLTVV.

The chain is built from TRBV10-3 and TRBJ1-5; 9 bases are shared with TRBD1. V gave up 6 bases and J gave up 5 bases; unmatched junction bases: 2. CDR1 and CDR2 (germline): ENHRY, SYGVKD. CDR3 length: 13 amino acids. The CDR3: CAISGDRDQPQHF. CDR3 bases: TGTGCCATCAGCGGGGACAGGGATCAGCCCCAGCATTTT.

J is TRBJ1-3 and V is TRBV5-6; possible D gene TRBD1, 5 bases. The CDR3 covers 16 residues. Germline assignment: CDR1 SGHDT and CDR2 YYEEEE. Trimming stripped 2 bases from V and 4 bases from J, with 16 bases between. CDR3 in DNA: TGTGCCAGCAGCTTTCGTCAGGGAATTCGGGGAAACACCATATATTTT. Translated, it gives CASSFRQGIRGNTIYF. The whole variable domain, filled in from reference TRBV5-6 and TRBJ1-3, reads DAGVTQSPTHLIKTRGQQVTLRCSPKSGHDTVSWYQQALGQGPQFIFQYYEEEERQRGNFPDRFSGHQFPNYSSELNVNALLLGDSALYLCASSFRQGIRGNTIYFGEGSWLTVV.

This clone is a singleton in its sample. The chain couples TRBV19 to TRBJ1-1, with TRBD1 identical over 7 bases. The junction had 7 bases not matched to a gene; V was cut back by 3 bases and J by 0 bases. CDR1 is LNHDA, CDR2 SQIVND, per germline (reference sequence). This CDR3 contains 16 residues. CDR3 region: CASSIPTGAVNTEAFF. The DNA of the CDR3 is TGTGCCAGTAGTATCCCAACAGGGGCCGTGAACACTGAAGCTTTCTTT.

The V call is TRBV6-5, the J call TRBJ1-1; D remains ambiguous. The V gene lost 8 bases and the J gene lost 4 bases, with 8 bases spanning the gap. This CDR3 has 11 amino acids. CDR1 and CDR2 (germline): MNHEY, SVGAGI. The CDR3 sequence is CASLSGTEAFF. In DNA form, the CDR3 reads TGTGCCAGCCTCTCAGGCACTGAAGCTTTCTTT.

The genes are TRBV19 and TRBJ1-5; D not certain. Germline V gene sequence: CDR1 LNHDA, CDR2 SQIVND (reference sequence). Trimming stripped 9 bases from V and 1 base from J, with 13 bases between. CDR3 length: 14 residues. CDR3: CASQVTHSNQPQHF. CDR3 bases: TGTGCCAGCCAAGTTACCCACAGCAATCAGCCCCAGCATTTT.

The chain recombines TRBV7-9 with TRBJ1-6, with a weak D call TRBD1 (5 bases). The germline V gene encodes CDR1 SEHNR and CDR2 FQNEAQ (reference sequence). V lost 8 bases, J lost 8 bases, and 16 bases lay in between. This CDR3 has 14 residues. The CDR3 loop reads CASDAAGRDSPLHF. The CDR3 DNA is TGTGCCAGCGATGCGGCAGGGAGGGATTCACCCCTCCACTTT.

J is TRBJ1-5 and V is TRBV30, with D hard to call. The V gene lost 3 bases and the J gene lost 7 bases, with 13 bases spanning the gap. Germline V gives CDR1 GTSNPN, CDR2 SVGIG (reference sequence). CDR3 length equals 13 residues. CDR3 in DNA: TGTGCCTGGAGCCCCCCGGGAGGGCAGCCCCAGCATTTT. Protein: CAWSPPGGQPQHF.

The chain couples TRBV19 to TRBJ1-1; TRBD1 might be the D (6 bases). With 6 bases removed from V and 2 bases from J, the gap between germline ends came to 19 bases. The CDR3 totals 16 residues. Germline V CDR1 and CDR2: LNHDA, SQIVND (reference sequence). This CDR3 is CASSPPLNRANTEAFF. The CDR3 nucleotides are TGTGCCAGTAGCCCCCCATTAAACAGGGCAAACACTGAAGCTTTCTTT.

CDR3 DNA sequence: TGCGCCAGCAGCTTCGCCGGGAACACTGAAGCTTTCTTT. Its protein product is CASSFAGNTEAFF. This rearrangement joins TRBV5-1 to TRBJ1-1, with D uncertain. The CDR3 runs to 13 residues. The germline V gene has CDR1 SGHRS and CDR2 YFSETQ. Trimming pared 2 bases from V and 1 base from J, leaving 6 bases between.

A single count supports this clone. V and J are TRBV11-3 and TRBJ2-5, with 8 nucleotides matching TRBD2. With 5 bases clipped from V and 3 bases from J, the junction kept 5 bases outside the gene matches. This CDR3 has 14 residues. The germline V gene has CDR1 SGHNT and CDR2 YENEEA. CDR3 residues: CASSRVSGEETQYF. CDR3 sequence (DNA): TGTGCCAGCAGCCGAGTTAGCGGGGAAGAGACCCAGTACTTC.

The V gene is TRBV2, the J gene TRBJ1-2; D is unclear. Germline V gene sequence: CDR1 SNHLY, CDR2 FYNNEI. CDR3 length: 12 amino acids. Trimming cost V 2 bases and J 5 bases, with 6 bases left between them. CDR3 sequence: CASSELLYGYTF. DNA of the CDR3: TGTGCCAGCAGTGAACTGTTATATGGCTACACCTTC.

The chain recombines TRBV25-1 with TRBJ2-5; D may be TRBD1 (6 bases). CDR3 length equals 15 residues. Germline CDR1 and CDR2: MGHDK and SYGVNS. V lost 1 base, J lost 9 bases, and 18 bases lay in between. CDR3 in DNA: TGTGCCAGCAGTGAATGGGTCAGGGGACGTGGGGCCCAGTACTTC. Translating gives CASSEWVRGRGAQYF.

The rearrangement uses TRBV30 and TRBJ1-2; no clear D gene. CDR1 and CDR2 from the germline V gene are GTSNPN and SVGIG (reference sequence). CDR3 length: 13 amino acids. The germline V and J ends were trimmed by 0 bases and 8 bases, with 13 bases remaining between them. The CDR3 here is CAWSVGFMRGYTF. The CDR3 region has the DNA TGTGCCTGGAGTGTAGGGTTCATGCGGGGCTACACCTTC.

DNA of the CDR3: TGTGCCAGCAGCGGTCAGGGACTTTACAACACTGAAGCTTTCTTT. The encoded protein is CASSGQGLYNTEAFF. The V call is TRBV6-5, the J call TRBJ1-1, with a weak D call TRBD1 (5 bases). The germline V and J ends were trimmed by 6 bases and 2 bases, with 16 bases remaining between them. This CDR3 spans 15 amino acids. Looked up from germline, CDR1 is MNHEY and CDR2 is SVGAGI.

The chain joins TRBV5-1 to TRBJ1-2; D remains unclear. This CDR3 spans 14 amino acids. Trimming took 0 bases from V and 7 from J, leaving 13 bases between them. Germline assignment: CDR1 SGHRS and CDR2 YFSETQ. CDR3 nucleotide sequence: TGCGCCAGCAGCTTGGGCCAGCTCTGGTCTGGCTACACCTTC. Translation: CASSLGQLWSGYTF.